One sample yielded the 32 T cell receptor beta chains listed below, sequenced in a study of CD8 T cells in ankylosing spondylitis. TCRdb analysed the 5' RACE reads with MiXCR anew, one entry per CDR3 protein. Of about 400,000 distinct CDR3 sequences in the sample, 20% to 25% were seen once. Sequencing used blood, either unsorted or a sorted T cell fraction (not recorded which). The receptors derive from a male donor with ankylosing spondylitis or in good health (not recorded which).

This chain uses TRBV19 with TRBJ2-7; TRBD2 aligns across 10 bases. The CDR3 extends over 13 amino acids. With V trimmed by 5 bases and J by 4 bases, 2 bases remained unmatched. CDR1 and CDR2 from the germline V gene are LNHDA and SQIVND (reference sequence). The CDR3 loop reads CASSASGGYEQYF. CDR3 coding DNA: TGTGCCAGTAGTGCTAGCGGGGGATACGAGCAGTACTTC.

This clonotype was detected a few times. The CDR3 sequence: CASSLWGENNEQFF. The CDR3 nucleotides are TGTGCCAGCAGTTTGTGGGGGGAGAACAATGAGCAGTTCTTC. The rearrangement uses TRBV28 and TRBJ2-1; maybe TRBD2 (6 bases). This CDR3 is built from 14 residues. V was clipped by 3 bases and J by 5 bases, with 11 bases between them. CDR1 MDHEN and CDR2 SYDVKM come from the germline V gene.

CDR3 in amino acids: CASSDAEYEQYF. The CDR3 DNA reads as TGCGCCAGCAGTGACGCCGAGTACGAGCAGTACTTC. The V gene is TRBV10-2, the J gene TRBJ2-7; unclear D gene. The CDR3 consists of 12 residues. CDR1 is WSHSY and CDR2 is SAAADI in the germline V gene. Trimming took off 3 bases at V and 4 bases at J, with 7 bases between the two ends.

The table lists this clonotype with many counts. CDR3 region: CASRAGSSSDTQYF. Written as DNA, the CDR3 is TGTGCCAGCAGAGCCGGGTCTTCCTCGGATACGCAGTATTTT. This sequence joins TRBV9 and TRBJ2-3, with D unclear. Germline V gene data show CDR1 as SGDLS and CDR2 as YYNGEE. Trimming took 5 bases from V and 6 from J, leaving 16 bases between them. The CDR3 runs 14 residues.

The chain joins TRBV7-6 to TRBJ2-1; 8 positions match TRBD2. V lost 5 bases, J lost 3 bases, and 12 bases stayed unmatched. The germline V gene encodes CDR1 SGHVS and CDR2 FNYEAQ. The CDR3 sequence is 17 residues long. The CDR3 DNA follows: TGTGCCAGCAGCCATTTTTATAGCGGGGACGACTACAATGAGCAGTTCTTC. This gives the protein CASSHFYSGDDYNEQFF.

This sequence joins TRBV29-1 and TRBJ2-1; D ambiguous. The CDR3 is 10 residues long. Germline loops: CDR1 SQVTM, CDR2 ANQGSEA. Trimming left V 1 base short and J 10 bases short, with 5 bases between. CDR3 residues: CSVEAREQFF. The CDR3 bases are TGCAGCGTTGAAGCGAGGGAGCAGTTCTTC.

This clonotype has a single count. This rearrangement joins TRBV2 to TRBJ2-1; 9 bases are shared with TRBD1. V lost 5 bases to trimming and J lost 5 bases; unmatched junction nucleotides: 7. The CDR3 contains 15 residues. Germline V CDR1 and CDR2: SNHLY, FYNNEI. The CDR3 here is CASSSPGQGHNEQFF. The CDR3 region has the DNA TGTGCCAGCAGTTCACCGGGACAGGGTCACAATGAGCAGTTCTTC.

The chain recombines TRBV3-1 with TRBJ2-3, with D possibly matching TRBD2 (5 bases). The germline gives CDR1 LGHDT, CDR2 YNNKEL (reference sequence). The CDR3 has 18 residues. V lost 0 bases and J lost 2, with 18 bases in between. The CDR3 nucleotides read TGTGCCAGCAGCCAAGATCCGGAGGCAGTTACGTTCACAGATACGCAGTATTTT. Translated, it gives CASSQDPEAVTFTDTQYF.

This chain joins TRBV15 and TRBJ2-3, with no clear D. The CDR3 is 13 amino acids. CDR1 and CDR2 (germline): LNHNV, YYDKDF (reference sequence). The ends were cut back, 1 base at V and 2 bases at J, with 4 bases in the middle. The CDR3 DNA reads TGTGCCACCAGCAGAGGGTACACAGATACGCAGTATTTT. This encodes CATSRGYTDTQYF.

This clonotype was counted between two and nine times. This rearrangement joins TRBV5-6 to TRBJ2-1; D is uncertain. Per the germline V gene, CDR1 is SGHDT and CDR2 is YYEEEE. The CDR3 has 13 residues. The V and J ends lost 1 base and 7 bases respectively, with 9 bases between them. Here the CDR3 reads CASSLYSGNEQFF. The CDR3 DNA sequence: TGTGCCAGCAGCTTGTATTCGGGTAATGAGCAGTTCTTC.

The table lists this clonotype with a few counts. V gene TRBV2 combines with J gene TRBJ2-3; 7 bases are shared with TRBD2. Germline lookup yields CDR1 SNHLY and CDR2 FYNNEI. The CDR3 contains 13 residues. The V and J ends lost 6 bases and 4 bases, in that order; junction bases with no gene match: 4. CDR3 in DNA: TGTGCCAGCAGGGGGAGGGACGCAGATACGCAGTATTTT. Its translation: CASRGRDADTQYF.

V gene TRBV7-9 combines with J gene TRBJ2-7; 8 nucleotides align to TRBD1. The CDR3 has 16 amino acids. V was clipped by 5 bases and J by 2 bases; unmatched bases: 11. Germline loops: CDR1 SEHNR, CDR2 FQNEAQ (reference sequence). Written as DNA, the CDR3 is TGTGCCAGCAGCGACAACCGCCGGGACAGGACCTACGAGCAGTACTTC. This gives the protein CASSDNRRDRTYEQYF. The complete variable domain, with remaining parts taken from reference TRBV7-9 and TRBJ2-7, reads DTGVSQNPRHKITKRGQNVTFRCDPISEHNRLYWYRQTLGQGPEFLTYFQNEAQLEKSRLLSDRFSAERPKGSFSTLEIQRTEQGDSAMYLCASSDNRRDRTYEQYFGPGTRLTVT.

This chain joins TRBV11-3 and TRBJ2-3; 9 positions agree with TRBD1. This CDR3 comprises 16 residues. After removal of 5 bases from V and 2 bases from J, the junction contained 8 bases not matched to a gene. Germline V gene sequence: CDR1 SGHNT, CDR2 YENEEA. In DNA, the CDR3 is TGTGCCAGCAGCAATACCGGGACAGGGAACACAGATACGCAGTATTTT. Its translation: CASSNTGTGNTDTQYF.

The chain recombines TRBV12-3 or TRBV12-4 with TRBJ2-2, with 14 nucleotides matching TRBD2. CDR3 length: 16 amino acids. V lost 6 bases to trimming and J lost 5 bases; unmatched junction nucleotides: 5. CDR3 loop: CASSPTSGGVTGELFF. CDR3 bases: TGTGCCAGCAGCCCGACTAGCGGGGGGGTGACCGGGGAGCTGTTTTTT.

The chain recombines TRBV2 with TRBJ2-5; D is unresolved. V dropped 7 bases and J dropped 1 base, with 13 bases sitting between them. Germline CDR1 is SNHLY and CDR2 is FYNNEI. The CDR3 totals 14 residues. CDR3 loop: CASTRLFAQETQYF. The DNA of the CDR3 is TGTGCCAGCACCCGCCTTTTTGCCCAAGAGACCCAGTACTTC.

The V gene is TRBV30, the J gene TRBJ1-1; 8 positions agree with TRBD1. After removal of 4 bases from V and 1 base from J, the junction contained 8 bases not matched to a gene. In germline, CDR1 is GTSNPN, CDR2 SVGIG (reference sequence). This CDR3 is 15 amino acids long. The CDR3 sequence is CAWTVNRGANTEAFF. The CDR3 bases are TGTGCCTGGACAGTTAACAGGGGGGCGAACACTGAAGCTTTCTTT.

This clonotype was recorded a few times. The V gene is TRBV11-2, the J gene TRBJ1-2, with a weak D call TRBD1 (6 bases). Per germline, CDR1 SGHAT and CDR2 FQNNGV. V was shortened by 5 bases and J by 0 bases, with 16 bases between the two germline ends. The CDR3 extends over 16 amino acids. The CDR3 is CASSPTDDRTNYGYTF. CDR3 coding DNA: TGTGCCAGCAGCCCGACTGACGACAGGACTAACTATGGCTACACCTTC.

The chain couples TRBV12-3 or TRBV12-4 to TRBJ2-7; unclear D gene. This CDR3 region has 13 residues. The CDR3 loop reads CASRQDLSYEQYF. CDR3 nucleotides: TGTGCTTCCCGGCAGGACCTCTCCTACGAGCAGTACTTC.

The genes are TRBV4-1 and TRBJ2-6; no clear D gene. The V end was cut by 4 bases, the J end by 0 bases, with 7 bases between. Germline V gene lookup returns CDR1 MGHRA and CDR2 YSYEKL. The CDR3 contains 15 residues. The CDR3 sequence is CASSPDHSGANVLTF. Written as DNA, the CDR3 is TGCGCCAGCAGCCCCGATCACTCTGGGGCCAACGTCCTGACTTTC.

In this sample, this clonotype turned up a few times. The genes are TRBV9 and TRBJ2-2; TRBD1 or TRBD2 may be the D gene (5 bases each). With 5 bases removed from V and 4 bases from J, the gap between germline ends came to 9 bases. Germline lookup yields CDR1 SGDLS and CDR2 YYNGEE. The CDR3 length is 13 residues. Here the CDR3 reads CASRGRTTGELFF. DNA for the CDR3: TGTGCCAGCAGGGGACGGACCACCGGGGAGCTGTTTTTT. Using reference TRBV9 and TRBJ2-2 for the parts outside the CDR3, the full variable domain is DSGVTQTPKHLITATGQRVTLRCSPRSGDLSVYWYQQSLDQGLQFLIQYYNGEERAKGNILERFSAQQFPDLHSELNLSSLELGDSALYFCASRGRTTGELFFGEGSRLTVL.

The table lists this clonotype with a few counts. The V and J genes are TRBV11-2 and TRBJ2-3; D gene uncertain. The CDR3 runs to 16 residues. The germline CDR1 and CDR2 sequences are SGHAT and FQNNGV. Trimming cost V 5 bases and J 2 bases, with 17 bases left between them. The CDR3: CASSLSPPVYTDTQYF. The CDR3 nucleotides are TGTGCCAGCAGCCTAAGCCCACCAGTATACACAGATACGCAGTATTTT.

The chain links TRBV29-1 to TRBJ2-7; TRBD2 matches at 10 bases. V lost 7 bases to trimming and J lost 5 bases; unmatched junction nucleotides: 8. Germline V lookup: CDR1 SQVTM, CDR2 ANQGSEA. The CDR3 length is 13 residues. CDR3 DNA sequence: TGCAGCGCCAGCGGGGGGGCGGTCGACGAGCAGTACTTC. Protein sequence: CSASGGAVDEQYF.

This chain joins TRBV20-1 and TRBJ2-7; D unresolved. Germline V CDR1 and CDR2: DFQATT, SNEGSKA (reference sequence). The CDR3 length is 11 residues. Trimming stripped 5 bases from V and 6 bases from J, with 11 bases between. This CDR3 reads CSAQEVVEQYF. The CDR3 DNA follows: TGCAGTGCTCAAGAGGTGGTCGAGCAGTACTTC.

This clonotype was counted a few times. The J gene is TRBJ2-6, the V gene TRBV28, with unresolved D. V dropped 3 bases and J dropped 2 bases, with 8 bases sitting between them. CDR3 length equals 15 residues. Germline V gene lookup returns CDR1 MDHEN and CDR2 SYDVKM. The CDR3 DNA sequence: TGTGCCAGCAGTTTCACCATTACTGGGGCCAACGTCCTGACTTTC. This gives the protein CASSFTITGANVLTF. The full variable domain, completed using reference TRBV28 and TRBJ2-6, is DVKVTQSSRYLVKRTGEKVFLECVQDMDHENMFWYRQDPGLGLRLIYFSYDVKMKEKGDIPEGYSVSREKKERFSLILESASTNQTSMYLCASSFTITGANVLTFGAGSRLTVL.

The chain uses TRBV7-2 and TRBJ2-1; D is possibly TRBD2 (6 bases). Germline V CDR1 and CDR2: SGHTA, FQGNSA. This CDR3 has 17 amino acids. The V end was cut by 5 bases, the J end by 4 bases, with 21 bases between. The CDR3 sequence is CASSQTPAGAAYNEQFF. The CDR3 coding sequence is TGTGCCAGCAGCCAGACACCAGCGGGTGCCGCATACAATGAGCAGTTCTTC.

The genes are TRBV4-2 and TRBJ2-6; D possibly corresponds to TRBD1 (6 bases). The CDR3 runs to 18 residues. Germline V gene lookup returns CDR1 LGHNA and CDR2 YNFKEQ. The V end lost 4 bases, the J end lost 0 bases, and 16 bases lay between the germline ends. CDR3 in DNA: TGTGCCAGCAGCCCTTACAGGGCGGAATACTCTGGGGCCAACGTCCTGACTTTC. Translating gives CASSPYRAEYSGANVLTF.

The chain couples TRBV12-3 or TRBV12-4 to TRBJ2-4, with TRBD1 as a possible D gene (6 bases). The germline V and J ends were trimmed by 6 bases and 5 bases, with 11 bases remaining between them. The length of the CDR3 is 13 residues. The CDR3 sequence is CASSQGSENIQYF. In nucleotides, the CDR3 is TGTGCCAGCAGCCAGGGGTCCGAAAACATTCAGTACTTC.

The chain combines TRBV3-1 with TRBJ2-3; D is unresolved. Per the germline V gene, CDR1 is LGHDT and CDR2 is YNNKEL (reference sequence). CDR3 length equals 13 residues. V lost 0 bases, J lost 8 bases, and 9 bases lay in between. The CDR3 nucleotides read TGTGCCAGCAGCCAAGATCCCCGAGCTACGCAGTATTTT. It codes for CASSQDPRATQYF.

This clonotype was found a few times. DNA of the CDR3: TGTGCCAGCAGTTACGCCACTCGGACAGGGGATGACGAGCAGTACTTC. Translation: CASSYATRTGDDEQYF. The J gene is TRBJ2-7, the V gene TRBV6-5; 9 bases line up with TRBD1. CDR3 size: 16 residues. V trimming: 2 bases; J trimming: 5 bases; junction bases outside the gene matches: 10. In germline, CDR1 is MNHEY, CDR2 SVGAGI.

V and J are TRBV6-4 and TRBJ2-3; 11 bases are shared with TRBD1. The CDR3 totals 15 residues. Trimming removed 3 bases from V and 4 bases from J; junction bases left unmatched: 3. Germline V lookup: CDR1 MRHNA, CDR2 SNTAGT. Written as DNA, the CDR3 is TGTGCCAGCAGTGAGTCGGGACAGGGGGCAGATACGCAGTATTTT. Amino acid sequence: CASSESGQGADTQYF.

This clonotype was counted many times. The genes are TRBV15 and TRBJ2-2; D possibly corresponds to TRBD2 (6 bases). V dropped 5 bases and J dropped 4 bases, with 14 bases sitting between them. The germline V gene encodes CDR1 LNHNV and CDR2 YYDKDF (reference sequence). The CDR3 extends over 15 amino acids. This CDR3 is CATSAREVRTGELFF. The CDR3 nucleotides read TGTGCCACCAGCGCCAGGGAGGTTCGCACCGGGGAGCTGTTTTTT.

This clonotype came up a few times. This chain joins TRBV25-1 and TRBJ2-5; no clear D gene. In germline, CDR1 is MGHDK, CDR2 SYGVNS. V was trimmed by 8 bases and J by 0 bases, leaving 7 bases between them. CDR3 size: 12 residues. CDR3 DNA sequence: TGTGCCAGCGCAGTCGACCAAGAGACCCAGTACTTC. This translates into CASAVDQETQYF.